One sample yielded the 28 T cell receptor beta chains listed below, sequenced in a study of T cell responses to AZD1222 COVID-19 vaccine. The assay was immunoSEQ multiplex PCR, and TCRdb's table has in-frame clones only and misses some. The top ten clones hold about 1.7% of a sample with 150,000 to 160,000 clones, around nine tenths of them seen once. The specimen was peripheral blood, collected on day 0 of AZD1222 vaccination. These receptors all come from an adult in good health.

The chain employs TRBV7-8 and TRBJ1-2, with 9 bases fitting TRBD1. V was pared by 4 bases and J by 4 bases, with 4 bases of the junction left unmatched. The germline V gene has CDR1 SGHVS and CDR2 FQNEAQ. The CDR3 spans 14 residues. As DNA, the CDR3 is TGTGCCAGCAGCTCGGGACAGGGTGTCTATGGCTACACCTTC. It codes for CASSSGQGVYGYTF.

V gene TRBV7-2 combines with J gene TRBJ2-1; D not resolved. Trimming pared 2 bases from V and 4 bases from J, leaving 6 bases between. CDR3 length equals 13 residues. Germline lookup yields CDR1 SGHTA and CDR2 FQGNSA. CDR3 protein: CASSLNQYNEQFF. As DNA, the CDR3 is TGTGCCAGCAGCTTAAATCAGTACAATGAGCAGTTCTTC.

The chain carries TRBV5-4 and TRBJ1-1; tentative D call: TRBD1 (5 bases). Trimming took off 7 bases at V and 4 bases at J, with 14 bases between the two ends. The CDR3 is 13 amino acids. Germline V gives CDR1 SGHNT, CDR2 YYREEE (reference sequence). DNA of the CDR3: TGTGCCAGCGAGCAGGTGGGGGGCACTGAAGCTTTCTTT. Residues: CASEQVGGTEAFF.

The DNA of the CDR3 is TGTGCCAGCCAACTAGCGGGAGGGAGAGGTGAGCAGTACTTC. Protein product: CASQLAGGRGEQYF. V gene TRBV2 combines with J gene TRBJ2-7; 13 bases are shared with TRBD2. V lost 8 bases and J lost 7; bases outside the gene matches: 8. There are 14 residues in the CDR3. The germline V gene has CDR1 SNHLY and CDR2 FYNNEI.

This chain uses TRBV19 with TRBJ1-5; no reliable D call. Per germline, CDR1 LNHDA and CDR2 SQIVND (reference sequence). CDR3 length: 14 residues. Trimming stripped 2 bases from V and 3 bases from J, with 8 bases between. CDR3 protein: CASSITYINQPQHF. CDR3 in DNA: TGTGCCAGTAGTATAACCTATATCAATCAGCCCCAGCATTTT.

This chain joins TRBV4-3 and TRBJ2-7; no clear D gene. Trimming removed 2 bases at V and 2 bases at J, with 10 bases between. The germline V gene has CDR1 LGHNA and CDR2 YSLEER. This CDR3 is 14 amino acids long. CDR3 coding DNA: TGCGCCAGCAGCCAAACCCGGGCCGCCTACGAGCAGTACTTC. Amino acids: CASSQTRAAYEQYF.

The J gene is TRBJ2-3, the V gene TRBV10-3; TRBD2 matches 11 bases. Per germline, CDR1 ENHRY and CDR2 SYGVKD. V dropped 10 bases and J dropped 3; count of bases not matched to a gene: 9. The CDR3 covers 15 residues. The CDR3 loop reads CATFPSGRSTDTQYF. CDR3 DNA sequence: TGTGCCACCTTCCCTAGCGGGAGGAGTACAGATACGCAGTATTTT.

The rearrangement uses TRBV28 and TRBJ1-5, with D perhaps TRBD1 (5 bases). V was cut by 6 bases and J by 0 bases, with 15 bases left in between. The CDR3 is made up of 16 amino acids. Per the germline V gene, CDR1 is MDHEN and CDR2 is SYDVKM. CDR3 in DNA: TGTGCCAGCAGCCGGTGGGGCAGGACTAGCAATCAGCCCCAGCATTTT. As protein: CASSRWGRTSNQPQHF. Supplemented by reference TRBV28 and TRBJ1-5, the full variable domain reads DVKVTQSSRYLVKRTGEKVFLECVQDMDHENMFWYRQDPGLGLRLIYFSYDVKMKEKGDIPEGYSVSREKKERFSLILESASTNQTSMYLCASSRWGRTSNQPQHFGDGTRLSIL.

This clone was counted once. This chain links TRBV27 with TRBJ2-1; no clear D gene. Germline loops: CDR1 MNHEY, CDR2 SMNVEV (reference sequence). Trimming took 8 bases from V and 4 from J, leaving 3 bases between them. The CDR3 extends over 10 amino acids. The CDR3 region is CASGYNEQFF. In DNA, the CDR3 is TGTGCCAGCGGGTACAATGAGCAGTTCTTC.

The chain links TRBV3-1 (or the pseudogene TRBV3-2) to TRBJ2-2; no clear D. The CDR3 is 14 residues long. Deletions cut 1 base from V and 1 base from J, with 4 bases between. Germline CDR1 reads LGHDT; CDR2 reads YNNKEL (reference sequence). As DNA, the CDR3 is TGTGCCAGCAGCCAAGCTCAGAACACCGGGGAGCTGTTTTTT. Translating gives CASSQAQNTGELFF.

In its sample, this clone was seen once. The chain has TRBV27 and TRBJ1-2; 7 bases line up with TRBD1. The CDR3 spans 15 residues. V lost 5 bases, J lost 6 bases, and 12 bases stayed unmatched. Germline V lookup: CDR1 MNHEY, CDR2 SMNVEV (reference sequence). The CDR3 is CASSKSQGGEDGYTF. CDR3 nucleotide sequence: TGTGCCAGCAGTAAATCCCAGGGGGGAGAGGATGGCTACACCTTC.

The chain is built from TRBV18 and TRBJ1-4; D call uncertain. This CDR3 has 15 residues. The V gene's germline CDR1 is KGHSH and CDR2 LQKENI. Trimming took off 3 bases at V and 10 bases at J, with 18 bases between the two ends. This CDR3 reads CASSPRREFVGKLFF. In nucleotides, the CDR3 is TGTGCCAGCTCACCCCGAAGAGAATTTGTGGGAAAACTGTTTTTT.

The chain recombines TRBV7-9 with TRBJ1-5; 7 bases are shared with TRBD1. This CDR3 has 15 residues. Germline trimming cut 4 bases from V and 10 bases from J; bases unmatched to any gene: 13. CDR1 and CDR2 from the germline V gene are SEHNR and FQNEAQ (reference sequence). In DNA, the CDR3 is TGTGCCAGCAGCTCCGCCCTTACAACAGGGGATCCCCAGCATTTT. Its translation is CASSSALTTGDPQHF.

For the CDR3, the DNA is TGTGCCAGCAGCAAATGGAGCTGCGGGGAGACCCAGTACTTC. Translating it yields CASSKWSCGETQYF. The J gene is TRBJ2-5, the V gene TRBV21-1; the table's D call TRBD2 went unverified against the DNA. TRBV21-1 is recorded as a pseudogene. The CDR3 consists of 14 residues.

This clone was seen a single time. The V gene is TRBV3-1 (or the pseudogene TRBV3-2), the J gene TRBJ2-1; 9 bases align to TRBD1. Trimming took 4 bases from V and 16 from J; bases not matched to a gene: 11. Per the germline V gene, CDR1 is LGHDT and CDR2 is YNNKEL (reference sequence). The CDR3 runs 13 residues. The CDR3 DNA reads as TGTGCCAGCAGCCCGACTGAAGGGACAGGGCTTTTCTTC. It translates to CASSPTEGTGLFF.

In DNA form, the CDR3 reads TGTGCCAGCAGCTTATTTAGGTTTGGGGACACCGGGGAGCTGTTTTTT. This encodes CASSLFRFGDTGELFF. This chain joins TRBV7-9 and TRBJ2-2; D ambiguous. Germline V CDR1 and CDR2: SEHNR, FQNEAQ (reference sequence). The CDR3 is 16 residues long. Trimming took off 2 bases at V and 3 bases at J, with 13 bases between the two ends. Together with reference TRBV7-9 and TRBJ2-2, the CDR3 gives the full variable domain: DTGVSQNPRHKITKRGQNVTFRCDPISEHNRLYWYRQTLGQGPEFLTYFQNEAQLEKSRLLSDRFSAERPKGSFSTLEIQRTEQGDSAMYLCASSLFRFGDTGELFFGEGSRLTVL.

On this clone itself: This sample includes further DNA sequences coding for the same CDR3. The CDR3 DNA follows: TGTGCCAGCAGTTTAGTCAAGAACACTGAAGCTTTCTTT. This encodes CASSLVKNTEAFF. This chain joins TRBV12-3 or TRBV12-4 and TRBJ1-1; D is uncertain. CDR3 length: 13 residues. Trimming took off 1 base at V and 1 base at J, with 4 bases between the two ends.

The rearrangement joins TRBV7-9 to TRBJ2-2; D gene unclear. Germline V gene sequence: CDR1 SEHNR, CDR2 FQNEAQ (reference sequence). The germline V and J ends were trimmed by 3 bases and 4 bases, with 0 bases remaining between them. The CDR3 sequence is 11 residues long. The CDR3 here is CASSFTGELFF. The CDR3 region has the DNA TGTGCCAGCAGCTTCACCGGGGAGCTGTTTTTT.

The CDR3 sequence is CAISAQSLGKLFF. CDR3 bases: TGTGCCATCAGTGCCCAGTCCCTAGGAAAACTGTTTTTT. The chain is built from TRBV10-3 and TRBJ1-4; D is unclear. CDR1 is ENHRY and CDR2 is SYGVKD in the germline V gene. V gave up 4 bases and J gave up 10 bases, with 13 bases separating them. CDR3 length: 13 residues.

Note on this clone: The same CDR3 also results from other DNA sequences found in this sample. The V gene is TRBV6-5, the J gene TRBJ2-5; D is unresolved. V lost 0 bases and J 5 bases, leaving 4 bases between the germline ends. This CDR3 comprises 12 residues. Germline CDR1 and CDR2: MNHEY and SVGAGI. For the CDR3, the DNA is TGTGCCAGCAGTTACTCAGGGGAGACCCAGTACTTC. This sequence encodes CASSYSGETQYF.

The genes are TRBV6-5 and TRBJ2-7; TRBD1 matches 10 bases. The CDR3 loop spans 15 amino acids. V was clipped by 0 bases and J by 5 bases; unmatched bases: 4. Per germline, CDR1 MNHEY and CDR2 SVGAGI. The CDR3 region has the DNA TGTGCCAGCAGTTACTCGCGACAGGGGGCTCACGAGCAGTACTTC. Residues: CASSYSRQGAHEQYF.

The CDR3 loop reads CASSKPGPQHF. The CDR3 bases are TGTGCCAGCAGTAAACCTGGGCCCCAGCATTTT. The V call is TRBV6-2 or TRBV6-3, the J call TRBJ1-5; unclear D gene. V lost 5 bases, J lost 9 bases, and 8 bases lay in between. This CDR3 region has 11 residues. CDR1 is MNHEY and CDR2 is SVGEGT in the germline V gene.

This clone appeared a single time. V gene TRBV9 combines with J gene TRBJ1-6; D might be TRBD1 (5 bases). Trimming pared 4 bases from V and 4 bases from J, leaving 15 bases between. The V gene's germline CDR1 is SGDLS and CDR2 YYNGEE. There are 16 residues in the CDR3. The CDR3 coding sequence is TGTGCCAGCAGCTCAGGACACACTAGATATAATTCACCCCTCCACTTT. Protein product: CASSSGHTRYNSPLHF.

In DNA form, the CDR3 reads TGCGCCAGCAGCCAAGGCCCCCTCCAGCGGGAGATCCCCTACGAGCAGTACTTC. It codes for CASSQGPLQREIPYEQYF. This chain links TRBV4-1 with TRBJ2-7, with TRBD2 identical over 8 bases. The CDR3 covers 18 residues. Trimming at V came to 1 base and at J to 2 bases, leaving 13 bases not matched to a gene. Germline assignment: CDR1 MGHRA and CDR2 YSYEKL.

V gene TRBV5-4 combines with J gene TRBJ1-1, with a possible D match to TRBD1 (6 bases). Germline V gives CDR1 SGHNT, CDR2 YYREEE (reference sequence). This CDR3 is 13 amino acids long. V lost 6 bases and J 4 bases, leaving 13 bases between the germline ends. CDR3 region: CASISTGLTEAFF. The CDR3 DNA is TGTGCCAGCATTTCAACAGGGCTCACTGAAGCTTTCTTT.

This clone showed up just once. The gene calls are TRBV10-3 and TRBJ1-1, with TRBD1 identical over 11 bases. Germline V lookup: CDR1 ENHRY, CDR2 SYGVKD. V was pared by 0 bases and J by 6 bases, with 3 bases of the junction left unmatched. CDR3 length equals 15 residues. CDR3 nucleotides: TGTGCCATCAGTGAGTCCGGACAGGGGGCTTCTGAAGCTTTCTTT. It encodes CAISESGQGASEAFF.

The V gene is TRBV21-1, the J gene TRBJ2-3. TRBV21-1 is shown as a pseudogene. The CDR3 runs to 20 residues. CDR3 sequence: CASSKGPRRGLDSSTDTQYF. Written as DNA, the CDR3 is TGTGCCAGCAGCAAAGGGCCCCGACGGGGCTTGGACTCTAGCACAGATACGCAGTATTTT.

The genes are TRBV19 and TRBJ2-2; 9 bases match TRBD1. Trimming removed 3 bases from V and 6 bases from J; junction bases left unmatched: 11. Germline CDR1 and CDR2: LNHDA and SQIVND (reference sequence). CDR3 length: 17 residues. CDR3 in DNA: TGTGCCAGTAGTATCCGCACCCGGGACAGGGTCTCCGGGGAGCTGTTTTTT. Translating it yields CASSIRTRDRVSGELFF. The full variable domain, rest sourced from reference TRBV19 and TRBJ2-2, is DGGITQSPKYLFRKEGQNVTLSCEQNLNHDAMYWYRQDPGQGLRLIYYSQIVNDFQKGDIAEGYSVSREKKESFPLTVTSAQKNPTAFYLCASSIRTRDRVSGELFFGEGSRLTVL.